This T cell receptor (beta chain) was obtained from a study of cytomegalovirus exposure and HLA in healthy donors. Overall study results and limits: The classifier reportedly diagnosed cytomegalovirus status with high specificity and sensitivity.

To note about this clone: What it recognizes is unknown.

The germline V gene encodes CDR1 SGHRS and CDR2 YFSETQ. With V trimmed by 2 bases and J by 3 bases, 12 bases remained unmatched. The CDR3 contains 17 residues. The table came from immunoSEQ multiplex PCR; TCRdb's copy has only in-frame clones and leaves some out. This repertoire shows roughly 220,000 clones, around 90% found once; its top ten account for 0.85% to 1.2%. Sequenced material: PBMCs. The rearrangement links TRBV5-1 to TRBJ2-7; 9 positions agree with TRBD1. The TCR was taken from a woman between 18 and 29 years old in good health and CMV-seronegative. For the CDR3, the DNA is TGCGCCAGCAGCTTCTTCGGAGCCCGGACAGGGGTCTACGAGCAGTACTTC. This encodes CASSFFGARTGVYEQYF.